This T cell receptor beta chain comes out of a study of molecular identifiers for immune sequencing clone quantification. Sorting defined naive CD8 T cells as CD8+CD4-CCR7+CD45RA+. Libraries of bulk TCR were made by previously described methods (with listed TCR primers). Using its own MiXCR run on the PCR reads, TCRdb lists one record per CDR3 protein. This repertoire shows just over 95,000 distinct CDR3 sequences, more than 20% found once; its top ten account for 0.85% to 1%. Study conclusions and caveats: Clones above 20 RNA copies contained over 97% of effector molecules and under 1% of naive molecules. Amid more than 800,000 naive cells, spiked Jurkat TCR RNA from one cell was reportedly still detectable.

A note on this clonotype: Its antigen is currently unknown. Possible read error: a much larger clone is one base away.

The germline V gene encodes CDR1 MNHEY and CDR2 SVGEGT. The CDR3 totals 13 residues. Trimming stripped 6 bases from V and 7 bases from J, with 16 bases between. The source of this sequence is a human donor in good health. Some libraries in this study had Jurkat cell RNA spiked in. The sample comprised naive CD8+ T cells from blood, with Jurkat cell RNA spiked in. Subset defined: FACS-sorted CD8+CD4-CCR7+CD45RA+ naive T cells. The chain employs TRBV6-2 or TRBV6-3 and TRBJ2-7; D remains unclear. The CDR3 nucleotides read TGTGCCAGCAGCTTCCTTTCGGCTGGGGAGCAGTACTTC. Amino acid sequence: CASSFLSAGEQYF.